The T cell receptor (beta chain) described here comes from a study of T cell changes during pregnancy in multiple sclerosis (dated by TCRdb to about 2019). With respect to the entire study: The study examined how the T cell repertoire changed over the course of pregnancy in women with multiple sclerosis.

The CDR1 and CDR2 encoded by the germline V gene are SNHLY and FYNNEI. Inclusive of the bounding cysteine and phenylalanine, the CDR3 is 14 residues long. Only the CDR3 region is kept as DNA, spanning 42 bases read in frame from base 1. Clipping removes 8 bases from V and 8 bases from J, with 7 as the unmatched junction base count. With respect to this clone: There is no known antigen for this receptor. No quality values exist for individual bases; no much larger clone is one base distant.

Libraries came from the immunoSEQ multiplex PCR assay. This is the immuneACCESS table as TCRdb keeps it, with only in-frame sequences that have V and J called. A part of the clones is gone; compared with another copy, unresolved V genes explain less than half, and the rest is unexplained. Counted in this sample were approximately 93,000 clones; less than 95% of them appeared once. In total, the top ten clones hold around 2% of the sample. The clonotype was recovered from a female donor in good health, enrolled as a control in a pregnancy study. The sequences come from peripheral blood, collected in the first trimester of pregnancy. In this chain, TRBV2 is recombined with TRBJ2-1, and 12 bases in between align with TRBD2. The CDR3 reads CASARTSGVDEQFF. The base sequence is TGTGCCAGCGCGCGGACTAGCGGGGTCGATGAGCAGTTCTTC.